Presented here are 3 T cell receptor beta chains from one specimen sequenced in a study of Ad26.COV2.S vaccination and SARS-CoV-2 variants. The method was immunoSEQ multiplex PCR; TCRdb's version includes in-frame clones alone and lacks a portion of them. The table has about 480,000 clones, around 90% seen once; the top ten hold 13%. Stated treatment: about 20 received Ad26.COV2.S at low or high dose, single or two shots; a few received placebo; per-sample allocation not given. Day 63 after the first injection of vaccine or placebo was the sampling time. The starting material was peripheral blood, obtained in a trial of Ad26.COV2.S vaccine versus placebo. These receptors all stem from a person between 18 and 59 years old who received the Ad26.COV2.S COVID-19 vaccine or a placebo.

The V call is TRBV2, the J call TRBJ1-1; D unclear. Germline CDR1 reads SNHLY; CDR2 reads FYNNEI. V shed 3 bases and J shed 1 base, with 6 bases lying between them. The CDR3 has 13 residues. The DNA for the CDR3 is TGTGCCAGCAGTGATTTTGCGAACACTGAAGCTTTCTTT. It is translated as CASSDFANTEAFF. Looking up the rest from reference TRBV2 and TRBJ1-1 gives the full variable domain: EPEVTQTPSHQVTQMGQEVILRCVPISNHLYFYWYRQILGQKVEFLVSFYNNEISEKSEIFDDQFSVERPDGSNFTLKIRSTKLEDSAMYFCASSDFANTEAFFGQGTRLTVV.

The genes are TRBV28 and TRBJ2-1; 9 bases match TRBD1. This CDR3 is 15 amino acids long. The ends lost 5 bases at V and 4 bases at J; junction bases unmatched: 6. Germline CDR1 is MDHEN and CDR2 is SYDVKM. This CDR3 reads CASSAEGQGYNEQFF. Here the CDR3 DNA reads TGTGCCAGCAGTGCCGAGGGACAGGGTTACAATGAGCAGTTCTTC.

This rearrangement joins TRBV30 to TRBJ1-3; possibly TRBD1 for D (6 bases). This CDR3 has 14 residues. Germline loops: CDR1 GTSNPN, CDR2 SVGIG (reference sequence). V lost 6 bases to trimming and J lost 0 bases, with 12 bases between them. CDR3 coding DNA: TGTGCCTGTACACAGGGTTCCTCTGGAAACACCATATATTTT. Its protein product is CACTQGSSGNTIYF.